A selection of T cell receptor beta chains follows, all from one sample in a study of blood T cell repertoires in COVID-19. Measured with immunoSEQ multiplex PCR; TCRdb has only the in-frame clones, and not every one. The table records 250,000 to 300,000 clones, approximately 86% of them present only once. Sequenced material: peripheral blood. The source is a woman in her 50s who had recovered from COVID-19. The CDR3 runs from the conserved cysteine through the conserved F or W. A D gene is named only where the DNA matches it firmly. Clone size is shown for a subset of rows, as once, few, many or a class of expanded clone.

d_call cdr3_length clone_size j_call v_call cdr3_aa cdr3_nt
NA 17 NA TRBJ1-4 TRBV4-2 CASSQTKRDTWGEKLFF TGTGCCAGCAGCCAAACGAAACGGGACACCTGGGGTGAAAAACTGTTTTTT
NA 13 NA TRBJ2-5 TRBV9 CASSVRQQETQYF TGTGCCAGCAGCGTACGACAGCAAGAGACCCAGTACTTC
NA 12 NA TRBJ2-1 TRBV25-1 CACRGNNNEQFF TGTGCGTGCAGGGGAAATAACAATGAGCAGTTCTTC
TRBD2 15 once TRBJ2-5 TRBV5-1 CASSAGLAGQETQYF TGCGCCAGCAGCGCGGGACTAGCGGGACAAGAGACCCAGTACTTC
TRBD1 14 NA TRBJ2-7 TRBV29-1 CSVVIGQGRDEQYF TGCAGCGTTGTAATAGGACAGGGAAGGGACGAGCAGTACTTC
TRBD1 14 NA TRBJ2-1 TRBV12-5 CASGLVLTGDEQFF TGTGCTAGTGGTTTGGTGCTGACAGGGGACGAGCAGTTCTTC
NA 17 NA TRBJ2-6 TRBV5-1 CASSSSDSPSGANVLTF TGCGCCAGCAGCTCCTCCGACAGCCCCTCTGGGGCCAACGTCCTGACTTTC
NA 14 NA TRBJ1-1 TRBV9 CASGREGSNTEAFF TGTGCCAGCGGCAGGGAAGGGTCCAACACTGAAGCTTTCTTT
NA 14 few TRBJ2-1 TRBV10-3 CAISESVDSDEQFF TGTGCCATCAGTGAGTCGGTGGACAGTGATGAGCAGTTCTTC
NA 12 NA TRBJ2-3 TRBV5-1 CASSLSTDTQYF TGCGCCAGCAGCCTCAGCACAGATACGCAGTATTTT
NA 16 NA TRBJ2-1 TRBV4-2 CASSQDSGSSYNEQFF TGTGCCAGCAGCCAAGATTCGGGGAGCTCCTACAATGAGCAGTTCTTC
NA 17 NA TRBJ1-2 TRBV19 CASSSIPPGLKGYGYTF TGTGCCAGTAGCTCAATACCTCCGGGACTAAAGGGCTATGGCTACACCTTC
NA 13 few TRBJ1-5 TRBV21-1 CASVRDRHQPQHF TGTGCCAGCGTCCGGGACAGACATCAGCCCCAGCATTTT
NA 13 NA TRBJ1-1 TRBV6-5 CASSYGEGTEAFF TGTGCCAGCAGTTACGGCGAGGGCACTGAAGCTTTCTTT
TRBD1 19 NA TRBJ1-2 TRBV16 CASSQPRRSGQGHNYGYTF TGTGCCAGCAGCCAACCCCGACGGAGTGGACAGGGGCATAACTATGGCTACACCTTC
TRBD2 14 NA TRBJ2-3 TRBV12-5 CASGPDPTSSTQYF TGTGCTAGTGGTCCCGACCCGACTAGCTCTACGCAGTATTTT
TRBD2 19 NA TRBJ2-1 TRBV7-2 CASSPRGLAGVGLRNEQFF TGTGCCAGCAGCCCCCGGGGACTAGCGGGAGTAGGCTTACGTAATGAGCAGTTCTTC
TRBD1 12 NA TRBJ1-4 TRBV28 CASRQGGEKLFF TGTGCCAGTAGACAGGGCGGCGAAAAACTGTTTTTT
NA 12 NA TRBJ1-2 TRBV5-4 CASSPGAYGYTF TGTGCCAGCAGCCCGGGAGCCTATGGCTACACCTTC
TRBD1 14 NA TRBJ1-2 TRBV19 CASRETGNLYGYTF TGTGCCAGTAGGGAGACAGGGAACCTCTATGGCTACACCTTC
TRBD1 12 NA TRBJ1-2 TRBV19 CASIDRDWGYTF TGTGCCAGTATCGACAGGGATTGGGGCTACACCTTC
TRBD1 14 NA TRBJ1-2 TRBV9 CASSARDRGSGYTF TGTGCCAGCAGCGCCCGGGACAGGGGTTCTGGCTACACCTTC
TRBD1 14 NA TRBJ2-7 TRBV28 CASSVSGTGYEQYF TGTGCCAGCAGTGTATCCGGGACAGGCTACGAGCAGTACTTC
NA 14 NA TRBJ1-5 TRBV4-3 CASSQVPGLQPQHF TGCGCCAGCAGCCAAGTCCCAGGGCTCCAGCCCCAGCATTTT
NA 19 NA TRBJ1-2 TRBV19 CASSSTDGLTRTTNYGYTF TGTGCCAGTAGCTCGACAGATGGACTAACCAGAACCACTAACTATGGCTACACCTTC
NA 11 NA TRBJ2-3 TRBV24-1 CATSTGFAQYF TGTGCCACCAGCACGGGGTTCGCGCAGTATTTT
NA 24 NA TRBJ1-2 TRBV7-3 CASSLMRPGLLGRGMKAGVIGYTF TGTGCCAGCAGCTTAATGCGGCCCGGATTGTTGGGGCGCGGGATGAAAGCGGGGGTGATCGGCTACACCTTC
TRBD1 15 NA TRBJ1-5 TRBV11-2 CASSLGTGGGQPQHF TGTGCCAGCAGCTTGGGGACAGGGGGAGGTCAGCCCCAGCATTTT
TRBD2 15 NA TRBJ2-1 TRBV2 CASKTSGRAYNEQFF TGTGCCAGCAAGACTAGCGGGAGGGCTTACAATGAGCAGTTCTTC